The sequence of this TCR beta chain was determined in a study of T cell responses to AZD1222 COVID-19 vaccine. Findings and caveats of the study: The peak T cell response came first, and repertoires were sampled only after it.

The protocol was immunoSEQ multiplex PCR, while the TCRdb copy is restricted to in-frame clones and leaves out a portion. The data contain roughly 92,000 clones, roughly 91% of them singletons. The CDR3 contains 13 residues. V gave up 6 bases and J gave up 0 bases, with 8 bases separating them. CDR1 and CDR2 (germline): KGHSH, LQKENI. Notes on this clone: Antigen specificity is unknown.

The sequence was collected from an adult who received the AZD1222 COVID-19 vaccine. Source: peripheral blood, taken 28 days after the second AZD1222 dose. The chain employs TRBV18 and TRBJ1-1, with a possible D match to TRBD1 (5 bases). Here the CDR3 reads CASSTGLNTEAFF. The CDR3 nucleotides read TGTGCCAGCTCCACAGGTTTGAACACTGAAGCTTTCTTT.